Sample share makes the clone carrying this TCR beta chain medium-sized. Its antigen is still unknown. The entry originates in a study of neurological immune-mediated disorders. Study as a whole: Relapsing-remitting disease affected some 31, and secondary progressive 3, of about 34 multiple sclerosis patients.

Every sequencing run drew on 15-18 subjects and yielded over 180 million TCR-beta sequences. TCRdb analysed the 5' RACE reads with MiXCR anew, one entry per CDR3 protein. The data contain about 62,000 distinct CDR3 sequences, around 3.8% of them singletons. Findings of the study overall: Patients with HTLV-1-associated myelopathy showed the most TCR clonal expansion. Those with multiple sclerosis showed the least, falling below healthy controls. Because no CDR3 amino acid sequences were shared across subjects by expanded clones, private repertoires were suggested in all groups.

V was shortened by 4 bases and J by 13 bases, with 25 bases between the two germline ends. This CDR3 is built from 16 residues. CDR1 is KGHDR, CDR2 SFDVKD, per germline. This receptor was identified in a woman aged 45-65 years with multiple sclerosis. Sequences were obtained from PBMCs. The chain combines TRBV24-1 with TRBJ2-1; possibly TRBD1 for D (6 bases). The CDR3 protein is CATSDQTLPWTDTQFF. The CDR3 DNA follows: TGTGCCACCAGTGACCAAACGTTACCTTGGACAGATACCCAGTTCTTC.